Here is one TCR beta chain with its context. Naive CD8 cells comprised CD45RO-negative, CCR7-positively selected cells, excluding terminally differentiated effector memory CD45RA+ cells. Recent acute infections and vaccinations were absent in the healthy HIV-negative adult donors. The source of the sample is a study of shared clonotypes between healthy human individuals. Replicate sorted-subset PCRs were loaded with 150 to 200 ng DNA, about 28,000 T cell genomes. In the authors' methods: Filtering was not the same, since immunoSEQ gave junction-only sequences without quality scores. The assay was immunoSEQ multiplex PCR, and TCRdb's table has in-frame clones only and misses some. V and J calls and clone size are those listed in that table; D and trimming were worked out from the DNA. The sample contains just over 2,000,000 clones, roughly 95% of which appear only once. The sequence derives from a young man in good health. Sequencing input: naive CD8+ T cells sorted from blood.

Here the CDR3 reads CASSSGPPYEQYF. The CDR3 region has the DNA TGTGCTAGTAGTAGCGGGCCTCCCTACGAGCAGTACTTC. This chain joins TRBV12-5 and TRBJ2-7; 7 bases are shared with TRBD2. Germline V gives CDR1 LGHNT, CDR2 FRNRAP. Trimming removed 8 bases from V and 2 bases from J; junction bases left unmatched: 6. This CDR3 region has 13 residues.